The 17 T cell receptor beta chains presented below share a single source sample, sequenced in a study of T-cell reconstitution after alpha-beta-depleted transplantation in children. Preparation of the TCRbeta library was carried out with unique molecular identifiers. Each CDR3 protein gets one entry after TCRdb re-called the PCR reads with MiXCR. Of under 850,000 distinct CDR3 sequences detected, less than 15% appear once; the ten largest clones hold 0.79%. The sequences come from PBMCs, collected before TCRalphabeta/CD19-depleted stem cell transplant. These receptors all stem from a girl aged 2-10 years with congenital amegakaryocytic thrombocytopenia, due to receive a stem cell transplant.

This clonotype was detected ten times or more. V and J are TRBV4-2 and TRBJ2-7; a weak D match, TRBD2 (6 bases). Trimming took off 1 base at V and 2 bases at J, with 12 bases between the two ends. CDR3 length equals 15 residues. Germline V gene lookup returns CDR1 LGHNA and CDR2 YNFKEQ. Here the CDR3 reads CASSQAGRGTYEQYF. The CDR3 coding sequence is TGTGCCAGCAGCCAAGCGGGGCGGGGAACCTACGAGCAGTACTTC.

V and J are TRBV12-3 or TRBV12-4 and TRBJ1-4, with D perhaps TRBD1 (6 bases). Deletions cut 6 bases from V and 7 bases from J, with 12 bases between. The CDR3 loop spans 13 amino acids. The CDR3 DNA is TGTGCCAGCAGGGACAGCCAGGTTGAAAAACTGTTTTTT. It is translated as CASRDSQVEKLFF.

In the case of this clonotype: With a much larger clone just one base away, this may be a read error. The chain combines TRBV5-4 with TRBJ2-2; D uncertain. This CDR3 has 15 residues. In germline, CDR1 is SGHNT, CDR2 YYREEE (reference sequence). Here the CDR3 DNA reads TGTGCCAGCGGCTTGTTCCCATCGCCTAGCGGGGAGCTGTTTTTT. The encoded protein is CASGLFPSPSGELFF.

There are a few counts of this clonotype. The chain couples TRBV5-1 to TRBJ2-3; 10 bases are a match to TRBD1. Per the germline V gene, CDR1 is SGHRS and CDR2 is YFSETQ. Trimming removed 0 bases from V and 4 bases from J; junction bases left unmatched: 5. The CDR3 spans 16 residues. The CDR3 nucleotides are TGCGCCAGCAGCTTGGCCGAGACAGGGGGCGCAGATACGCAGTATTTT. Its protein product is CASSLAETGGADTQYF.

This clonotype was seen ten or more times. The chain uses TRBV12-3 or TRBV12-4 and TRBJ2-7; 8 positions agree with TRBD2. The J segment lost 0 bases and the V segment lost 6 bases, leaving 7 bases of the junction unmatched. The CDR3 is 15 residues long. Written as DNA, the CDR3 is TGTGCCAGCAGAGAACTAGCGGCCTCCTCCTACGAGCAGTACTTC. It yields the protein CASRELAASSYEQYF.

There are many counts of this clonotype. V and J are TRBV20-1 and TRBJ2-3; TRBD2 agrees at 8 bases. Germline CDR1 and CDR2: DFQATT and SNEGSKA (reference sequence). The V segment lost 5 bases and the J segment 5 bases; nucleotides outside the gene matches: 9. The CDR3 sequence is 14 residues long. CDR3 DNA: TGCAGTGCTGGGAGCGGGAGCGGTGGAGATACGCAGTATTTT. It translates to CSAGSGSGGDTQYF.

The chain couples TRBV4-2 to TRBJ2-5; D may match TRBD1 or TRBD2 (6 bases each). The CDR3 is 19 residues long. Germline CDR1 reads LGHNA; CDR2 reads YNFKEQ. This CDR3 is CAAAKGFRGGPLLAETQYF. In DNA form, the CDR3 reads TGTGCAGCAGCCAAGGGGTTTCGAGGGGGGCCCCTGTTGGCAGAGACCCAGTACTTC.

There are many counts of this clonotype. V and J are TRBV6-5 and TRBJ1-5; D not certain. Germline CDR1 MNHEY, CDR2 SVGAGI. This CDR3 comprises 15 residues. The V and J ends lost 6 bases and 3 bases respectively, with 15 bases between them. CDR3: CASSPSTGLNQPQHF. CDR3 nucleotide sequence: TGTGCCAGCAGCCCCTCTACGGGTCTCAATCAGCCCCAGCATTTT.

This clonotype was recorded many times. Since the CDR3 does not end with the conserved phenylalanine or tryptophan, this likely comes from a read error. V is TRBV5-1 and J is TRBJ1-6, with 11 bases matching TRBD1. The germline CDR1 and CDR2 sequences are SGHRS and YFSETQ. The junction had 5 bases not matched to a gene; V was cut back by 4 bases and J by 8 bases. This CDR3 is built from 15 residues. The CDR3 bases are TGCGCCAGCAGCGACCGGGACAGGGGGTATTCACCCCTCCACTTA. This gives the protein CASSDRDRGYSPLHL.

The chain is built from TRBV7-2 and TRBJ1-2, with D perhaps TRBD1 (5 bases). CDR1 is SGHTA, CDR2 FQGNSA, per germline. Trimming removed 5 bases at V and 5 bases at J, with 21 bases between. The CDR3 is made up of 16 amino acids. The CDR3 here is CASSPTPGTLLYGYTF. The CDR3 nucleotides read TGTGCCAGCAGCCCAACCCCCGGGACCCTGCTGTATGGCTACACCTTC.

The sample holds many counts of this clonotype. The chain recombines TRBV30 with TRBJ2-7; tentatively, D is TRBD2 (5 bases). From germline, CDR1 is GTSNPN and CDR2 SVGIG (reference sequence). The CDR3 consists of 14 residues. V was clipped by 0 bases and J by 0 bases, with 9 bases between them. As DNA, the CDR3 is TGTGCCTGGAGTGTTTCCGGGAACTCCTACGAGCAGTACTTC. The encoded protein is CAWSVSGNSYEQYF.

The chain links TRBV3-1 to TRBJ2-7; TRBD1 is a possible D gene (6 bases). Looked up from germline, CDR1 is LGHDT and CDR2 is YNNKEL (reference sequence). Trimming took off 5 bases at V and 0 bases at J, with 11 bases between the two ends. The CDR3 spans 14 residues. Here the CDR3 DNA reads TGTGCCAGCAGCAGACAGGACAACTCCTACGAGCAGTACTTC. Translation gives CASSRQDNSYEQYF.

The J gene is TRBJ2-6, the V gene TRBV7-6; D is possibly TRBD1 (6 bases). The CDR3 consists of 16 residues. In germline, CDR1 is SGHVS, CDR2 FNYEAQ. Deletions cut 0 bases from V and 5 bases from J, with 11 bases between. The CDR3 DNA sequence: TGTGCCAGCAGCTTAGCTGACAGGAGTTGGGCCAACGTCCTGACTTTC. It encodes CASSLADRSWANVLTF.

This clonotype was seen many times. The rearrangement joins TRBV6-5 to TRBJ1-2; D gene uncertain. Germline values: CDR1 MNHEY, CDR2 SVGAGI. The CDR3 length is 13 residues. V shed 0 bases and J shed 8 bases, with 10 bases lying between them. CDR3 sequence (DNA): TGTGCCAGCAGTTACTCGACCTTGTCCGGCTACACCTTC. As protein: CASSYSTLSGYTF.

As regards this clonotype: This may be a read error, as it is one base from a much larger clone. This chain uses TRBV7-6 with TRBJ2-3; 12 nucleotides line up with TRBD2. The CDR3 covers 16 residues. CDR1 SGHVS and CDR2 FNYEAQ come from the germline V gene. DNA of the CDR3: TGTGCCAGCAGCCTACTAGCGGGAGGACTCCCAGATACGGAGTATTTT. It codes for CASSLLAGGLPDTEYF.

Ten or more counts support this clonotype. The rearrangement links TRBV6-1 to TRBJ2-7; TRBD1 might be the D (5 bases). The CDR3 extends over 16 amino acids. Germline V gives CDR1 MNHNS, CDR2 SASEGT. The V end was cut by 7 bases, the J end by 2 bases, with 21 bases between. CDR3 sequence: CASKGAGSPTAYEQYF. The DNA of the CDR3 is TGTGCCAGCAAAGGGGCCGGTAGCCCAACTGCCTACGAGCAGTACTTC.

The table lists this clonotype with a few counts. V is TRBV5-1 and J is TRBJ2-1, with D tentatively TRBD2 (6 bases). CDR3 length: 16 residues. Germline CDR1 reads SGHRS; CDR2 reads YFSETQ. The V and J ends lost 0 bases and 4 bases respectively, with 14 bases between them. CDR3 DNA sequence: TGCGCCAGCAGCTTGGGGGTGGGAGGCACATACAATGAGCAGTTCTTC. Encoded protein: CASSLGVGGTYNEQFF.